This T cell receptor (beta chain) emerged from a study of OX40 agonist ivuxolimab in advanced cancers. Germline V gene data show CDR1 as SEHNR and CDR2 as FQNEAQ (reference sequence). This CDR3 region has 16 residues. The V gene lost 1 base and the J gene lost 0 bases, with 10 bases spanning the gap. Measured with immunoSEQ multiplex PCR; TCRdb has only the in-frame clones, and not every one. This repertoire shows about 84,000 clones, approximately 89% found once; its top ten account for over 0.15%. The material sequenced was CD4+ or CD8+ T cells sorted from blood, taken in a trial of the OX40 agonist ivuxolimab. This rearrangement joins TRBV7-9 to TRBJ1-5, with a possible D match to TRBD1 (6 bases). The TCR sequence derives from an adult with an advanced solid tumor such as melanoma, head and neck, liver or kidney cancer. CDR3: CASSLGTAYSNQPQHF. CDR3 DNA: TGTGCCAGCAGCTTAGGGACAGCCTATAGCAATCAGCCCCAGCATTTT.